The 27 T cell receptor beta chains below all came from one sample that was sequenced in a study of shared clonotypes between healthy human individuals. This table comes from immunoSEQ multiplex PCR, and its TCRdb copy is limited to in-frame clones, with some not included. Here the sample spans about 2.2 million clones, about 93% being singletons. Naive CD8 cells comprised CD45RO-negative, CCR7-positively selected cells, excluding terminally differentiated effector memory CD45RA+ cells. Sequencing was done on a sample of naive CD8+ T cells from PBMCs. The receptors derive from a man between 18 and 35 years old in good health. Some clones in this sample may be carry-over from other donors' samples.

This chain connects TRBV2 to TRBJ2-1; tentative D call: TRBD1 (5 bases). The V and J ends lost 6 bases and 0 bases respectively, with 12 bases between them. This CDR3 has 15 amino acids. Germline CDR1 and CDR2: SNHLY and FYNNEI. The CDR3 nucleotides are TGTGCCAGCAGCGAAAGGGGTTTCTCCTACAATGAGCAGTTCTTC. Translated: CASSERGFSYNEQFF.

This clone was observed once. The rearrangement joins TRBV27 to TRBJ2-3; D might be TRBD2 (6 bases). Trimming took off 3 bases at V and 0 bases at J, with 10 bases between the two ends. Per the germline V gene, CDR1 is MNHEY and CDR2 is SMNVEV (reference sequence). The CDR3 consists of 15 residues. CDR3 sequence (DNA): TGTGCCAGCAGTTTCCTAGCGTCTAGCACAGATACGCAGTATTTT. Its translation is CASSFLASSTDTQYF.

About this clone itself: Other DNA sequences in the same sample also yield this CDR3. The chain joins TRBV28 to TRBJ2-1, with 10 bases lining up with TRBD2. CDR1 is MDHEN, CDR2 SYDVKM, per germline. Trimming took 3 bases from V and 7 from J; bases not matched to a gene: 6. This CDR3 spans 15 amino acids. CDR3 coding DNA: TGTGCCAGCAGTTTTGGTCTAGCGGGAGTTAATGAGCAGTTCTTC. Its translation: CASSFGLAGVNEQFF.

The chain carries TRBV27 and TRBJ2-1, with TRBD2 identical over 14 bases. From germline, CDR1 is MNHEY and CDR2 SMNVEV (reference sequence). The CDR3 extends over 18 amino acids. V lost 3 bases to trimming and J lost 7 bases; unmatched junction nucleotides: 11. CDR3 in DNA: TGTGCCAGCAGTTTTTTTCCGAGACTAGCGGGAGGGCCAAATGAGCAGTTCTTC. Translating gives CASSFFPRLAGGPNEQFF.

The chain combines TRBV7-2 with TRBJ2-1; 10 bases align to TRBD2. CDR3 size: 17 residues. CDR1 is SGHTA, CDR2 FQGNSA, per germline. V shed 5 bases, J shed 2 bases, and the junction held 9 bases outside the gene matches. CDR3 amino acids: CASSAGLAEVPYNEQFF. CDR3 nucleotides: TGTGCCAGCAGCGCAGGACTAGCGGAGGTCCCCTACAATGAGCAGTTCTTC.

The CDR3 spells CASSPENEAYNEQFF. The CDR3 nucleotides read TGTGCCAGCAGCCCCGAGAATGAGGCCTACAATGAGCAGTTCTTC. V is TRBV7-2 and J is TRBJ2-1; D uncertain. The V and J ends lost 5 bases and 2 bases respectively, with 13 bases between them. Germline V gene lookup returns CDR1 SGHTA and CDR2 FQGNSA. The CDR3 is 15 residues long.

The chain is built from TRBV9 and TRBJ2-2; the D is unclear. The CDR3 is 13 residues long. Germline V gives CDR1 SGDLS, CDR2 YYNGEE. V lost 4 bases, J lost 6 bases, and 10 bases lay in between. CDR3 loop: CASSPLSPGELFF. In nucleotides, the CDR3 is TGTGCCAGCAGCCCCTTGTCGCCCGGGGAGCTGTTTTTT.

The gene calls are TRBV27 and TRBJ1-5; unclear D gene. Germline V CDR1 and CDR2: MNHEY, SMNVEV (reference sequence). The V gene lost 6 bases and the J gene lost 7 bases, with 13 bases spanning the gap. The CDR3 has 13 residues. The CDR3 reads CASREVPHQPQHF. CDR3 DNA sequence: TGTGCCAGCAGGGAGGTTCCCCACCAGCCCCAGCATTTT.

This clone appeared a single time. V usage is TRBV5-1 and J usage is TRBJ2-7, with 15 positions matching TRBD2. Germline V gene lookup returns CDR1 SGHRS and CDR2 YFSETQ. Trimming cost V 4 bases and J 0 bases; bases outside gene matches: 8. This CDR3 contains 18 residues. The CDR3 nucleotides are TGCGCCAGCAGCAGGGGACTAGCGGGGGGCGACCACTCCTACGAGCAGTACTTC. It codes for CASSRGLAGGDHSYEQYF.

The V call is TRBV4-2, the J call TRBJ1-5; D uncertain. V was trimmed by 0 bases and J by 1 base, leaving 19 bases between them. The CDR3 runs 19 residues. Looked up from germline, CDR1 is LGHNA and CDR2 is YNFKEQ. In DNA form, the CDR3 reads TGTGCCAGCAGCCAAGATATCTCTGGGCCAGAGAAGAGCAATCAGCCCCAGCATTTT. Its protein product is CASSQDISGPEKSNQPQHF.

V usage is TRBV7-9 and J usage is TRBJ2-7; 16 bases are a match to TRBD2. Germline assignment: CDR1 SEHNR and CDR2 FQNEAQ (reference sequence). The CDR3 consists of 15 residues. Trimming at V came to 5 bases and at J to 12 bases, leaving 10 bases not matched to a gene. This chain's CDR3 is CASSPSSGLAGGPYF. The CDR3 DNA is TGTGCCAGCAGCCCCTCTTCGGGACTAGCGGGAGGGCCGTACTTC. The full variable domain, its missing parts supplied by reference TRBV7-9 and TRBJ2-7, is DTGVSQNPRHKITKRGQNVTFRCDPISEHNRLYWYRQTLGQGPEFLTYFQNEAQLEKSRLLSDRFSAERPKGSFSTLEIQRTEQGDSAMYLCASSPSSGLAGGPYFGPGTRLTVT.

The V gene is TRBV14, the J gene TRBJ1-2; D gene uncertain. V was shortened by 0 bases and J by 4 bases, with 15 bases between the two germline ends. Looked up from germline, CDR1 is SGHDN and CDR2 is FVKESK. The CDR3 spans 16 residues. The CDR3 DNA sequence: TGTGCCAGCAGCCAAGAGTATAAACCGACCCTCTATGGCTACACCTTC. Translated: CASSQEYKPTLYGYTF.

The chain combines TRBV5-1 with TRBJ2-3; tentatively, D is TRBD1 (5 bases). V was trimmed by 4 bases and J by 0 bases, leaving 18 bases between them. The germline V gene encodes CDR1 SGHRS and CDR2 YFSETQ. The CDR3 runs to 17 residues. In DNA, the CDR3 is TGCGCCAGCAGCCCTTCCAGGGCGGACCTTAGCACAGATACGCAGTATTTT. Translation gives CASSPSRADLSTDTQYF.

This clone was detected once. The chain is built from TRBV29-1 and TRBJ1-3; 7 nucleotides align to TRBD1. Germline V gene lookup returns CDR1 SQVTM and CDR2 ANQGSEA. The CDR3 length is 14 residues. Losses at the gene ends were 6 bases for V and 4 bases for J; bases not matched to a gene: 9. The CDR3 DNA reads as TGCAGCGTCCAAGGGGGCGCGTGGGGAAACACCATATATTTT. As protein: CSVQGGAWGNTIYF. Combining the CDR3 with reference TRBV29-1 and TRBJ1-3 gives the whole variable domain SAVISQKPSRDICQRGTSLTIQCQVDSQVTMMFWYRQQPGQSLTLIATANQGSEATYESGFVIDKFPISRPNLTFSTLTVSNMSPEDSSIYLCSVQGGAWGNTIYFGEGSWLTVV.

V gene TRBV27 combines with J gene TRBJ1-5; possibly TRBD1 for D (5 bases). V was trimmed by 2 bases and J by 5 bases, leaving 10 bases between them. The germline V gene has CDR1 MNHEY and CDR2 SMNVEV (reference sequence). The CDR3 consists of 14 residues. CDR3 DNA sequence: TGTGCCAGCAGTTTACAGGGTTGGGATCAGCCCCAGCATTTT. Translation: CASSLQGWDQPQHF.

About this clone: The sample has other DNA sequences that encode this CDR3 too. The V and J genes are TRBV4-1 and TRBJ1-1; 7 bases match TRBD1. Looked up from germline, CDR1 is MGHRA and CDR2 is YSYEKL. Trimming took 0 bases from V and 4 from J; bases not matched to a gene: 5. This CDR3 is 15 amino acids long. The CDR3 coding sequence is TGCGCCAGCAGCCAAGACAGGGGGGGAACCACTGAAGCTTTCTTT. Its protein product is CASSQDRGGTTEAFF.

This chain joins TRBV15 and TRBJ2-7, with unresolved D. The germline gives CDR1 LNHNV, CDR2 YYDKDF (reference sequence). The CDR3 is 16 amino acids. Trimming took off 2 bases at V and 0 bases at J, with 14 bases between the two ends. In DNA form, the CDR3 reads TGTGCCACCAGCAGAAGACCCTCGGTGAGCTCCTACGAGCAGTACTTC. Encoded protein: CATSRRPSVSSYEQYF.

This clone was observed a handful of times. At the DNA level, this CDR3 is encoded by other sequences in the same sample as well. The chain has TRBV5-1 and TRBJ2-7; D not resolved. The CDR3 is 14 residues long. Germline assignment: CDR1 SGHRS and CDR2 YFSETQ. Trimming took off 4 bases at V and 0 bases at J, with 11 bases between the two ends. In nucleotides, the CDR3 is TGCGCCAGCAGCCCCGGACGGAGCTCCTACGAGCAGTACTTC. Residues: CASSPGRSSYEQYF.

The rearrangement links TRBV28 to TRBJ1-2; D unresolved. This CDR3 comprises 17 residues. The germline V gene encodes CDR1 MDHEN and CDR2 SYDVKM. V was clipped by 5 bases and J by 0 bases, with 19 bases between them. The CDR3 coding sequence is TGTGCCAGCAGTCTTCCCGGACGGACCTCAGCTAACTATGGCTACACCTTC. This encodes CASSLPGRTSANYGYTF.

This chain connects TRBV19 to TRBJ2-2; D gene ambiguous. Germline loops: CDR1 LNHDA, CDR2 SQIVND (reference sequence). The CDR3 is 12 residues long. The V end lost 4 bases, the J end lost 6 bases, and 6 bases lay between the germline ends. The CDR3 bases are TGTGCCAGTAGTACCAGTCCCGGGGAGCTGTTTTTT. It encodes CASSTSPGELFF.

This chain uses TRBV7-6 with TRBJ2-2, with a tentative D call TRBD2 (6 bases). CDR1 is SGHVS and CDR2 is FNYEAQ in the germline V gene. The CDR3 has 18 amino acids. V was clipped by 0 bases and J by 4 bases, with 18 bases between them. This CDR3 reads CASSLARGGERGTGELFF. DNA of the CDR3: TGTGCCAGCAGCTTAGCGCGTGGAGGGGAAAGAGGCACCGGGGAGCTGTTTTTT.

The chain recombines TRBV10-3 with TRBJ2-7; 10 bases align to TRBD2. Germline V lookup: CDR1 ENHRY, CDR2 SYGVKD. V trimming: 0 bases; J trimming: 6 bases; junction bases outside the gene matches: 11. The CDR3 spans 17 residues. The CDR3 DNA reads TGTGCCATCAGTGAGTCGACCCTAGCGGGAGACTCAGGCGAGCAGTACTTC. Its translation: CAISESTLAGDSGEQYF.

V is TRBV18 and J is TRBJ2-5; the match to TRBD1 covers 10 bases. The CDR3 is 14 amino acids. Per germline, CDR1 KGHSH and CDR2 LQKENI. The V segment lost 4 bases and the J segment 5 bases; nucleotides outside the gene matches: 4. CDR3 sequence reads: CASSLDRGQETQYF. In DNA form, the CDR3 reads TGTGCCAGCTCACTTGACAGGGGGCAGGAGACCCAGTACTTC.

The chain combines TRBV6-1 with TRBJ2-1, with D possibly TRBD2 on 6 matching bases. Germline V CDR1 and CDR2: MNHNS, SASEGT. There are 15 residues in the CDR3. Here the CDR3 DNA reads TGTGCGGCTCGGGAGAGGGAAACAGTCAACAATGAGCAGTTCTTC. Translation gives CAARERETVNNEQFF.

As for this clone: Other DNA sequences in this sample translate to the same CDR3. V gene TRBV7-9 combines with J gene TRBJ2-3; D is unclear. This CDR3 has 15 residues. The germline V gene encodes CDR1 SEHNR and CDR2 FQNEAQ (reference sequence). Trimming removed 5 bases from V and 0 bases from J, with 12 bases in between. CDR3: CASSPAGISTDTQYF. The DNA of the CDR3 is TGTGCCAGCAGCCCGGCAGGAATTAGCACAGATACGCAGTATTTT.

The J gene is TRBJ2-7, the V gene TRBV29-1, with 8 bases aligning to TRBD2. Trimming at V came to 4 bases and at J to 4 bases, leaving 9 bases not matched to a gene. The CDR3 has 14 residues. Per the germline V gene, CDR1 is SQVTM and CDR2 is ANQGSEA. The CDR3 is CSVVGTGGPYEQYF. In DNA, the CDR3 is TGCAGCGTTGTAGGTACGGGAGGGCCGTACGAGCAGTACTTC.

V and J are TRBV9 and TRBJ2-5, with 8 bases lining up with TRBD2. Germline-derived CDR1 and CDR2 are SGDLS and YYNGEE. V gave up 3 bases and J gave up 4 bases; unmatched junction bases: 32. The CDR3 sequence is 23 residues long. CDR3: CASSAAGFPGGFSSSGSGETQYF. The CDR3 DNA follows: TGTGCCAGCAGCGCCGCCGGATTCCCCGGGGGGTTTTCGTCCAGCGGGAGTGGAGAGACCCAGTACTTC.